What follows are 8 T cell receptor beta chains derived from one specimen sequenced in a study of blood T cell repertoires in COVID-19. Using immunoSEQ multiplex PCR, the repertoire was profiled, and TCRdb retains in-frame clones only, with some absent. The sample gives 40,000 to 65,000 clones, roughly 89% of which show up once; 2.5% to 3% is in the top ten. Input material: peripheral blood. The origin of the receptors is an elderly man with acute or convalescent COVID-19.

V gene TRBV6-1 combines with J gene TRBJ2-7; 8 positions agree with TRBD1. Trimming removed 1 base from V and 3 bases from J; junction bases left unmatched: 5. The CDR3 loop spans 15 amino acids. CDR1 and CDR2 from the germline V gene are MNHNS and SASEGT. DNA for the CDR3: TGTGCCAGCAGTGAAGTTCAGGGGGCCGTCTACGAGCAGTACTTC. It encodes CASSEVQGAVYEQYF.

V usage is TRBV11-1 and J usage is TRBJ1-1; D unclear. V dropped 3 bases and J dropped 1 base, with 6 bases sitting between them. The CDR3 is 13 residues long. CDR1 is SGHAT and CDR2 is FQDESV in the germline V gene (reference sequence). CDR3 DNA: TGTGCCAGCAGCTTCTCAGAGAACACTGAAGCTTTCTTT. Protein sequence: CASSFSENTEAFF. Drawing the rest from reference TRBV11-1 and TRBJ1-1, the complete variable domain is EAEVAQSPRYKITEKSQAVAFWCDPISGHATLYWYRQILGQGPELLVQFQDESVVDDSQLPKDRFSAERLKGVDSTLKIQPAELGDSAMYLCASSFSENTEAFFGQGTRLTVV.

The chain links TRBV4-3 to TRBJ1-1, with 11 bases fitting TRBD1. This CDR3 is built from 16 residues. J gave up 0 bases and V 4 bases, and 4 bases lay outside the gene matches. The germline V gene has CDR1 LGHNA and CDR2 YSLEER. The CDR3 loop is CASSLDRGRLNTEAFF. The DNA for the CDR3 is TGCGCCAGCAGCCTGGACAGGGGGCGATTGAACACTGAAGCTTTCTTT.

The V gene is TRBV10-3, the J gene TRBJ1-3; D perhaps matches TRBD1 (5 bases). The CDR3 is 16 residues long. The ends were cut back, 6 bases at V and 1 base at J, with 16 bases in the middle. Germline V CDR1 and CDR2: ENHRY, SYGVKD. CDR3 in amino acids: CAISAAGFRSGNTIYF. The CDR3 bases are TGTGCCATCAGCGCAGCAGGGTTTAGGTCTGGAAACACCATATATTTT.

The chain has TRBV4-1 and TRBJ2-3; D may be TRBD1 (6 bases). V was pared by 0 bases and J by 2 bases, with 12 bases between. The CDR3 loop spans 16 amino acids. CDR1 and CDR2 (germline): MGHRA, YSYEKL. Written as DNA, the CDR3 is TGCGCCAGCAGCCAAGAAGACAGGAGGAACACAGATACGCAGTATTTT. Encoded protein: CASSQEDRRNTDTQYF.

The J gene is TRBJ1-5, the V gene TRBV24-1; 11 bases fit TRBD1. CDR3 size: 21 residues. Germline CDR1 KGHDR, CDR2 SFDVKD. With 5 bases clipped from V and 0 bases from J, the junction kept 17 bases outside the gene matches. The CDR3 DNA reads as TGTGCCACCAGTGCCTCAGGGGGGGGACAGGGGGAAAAGAATAGCAATCAGCCCCAGCATTTT. It codes for CATSASGGGQGEKNSNQPQHF.

The DNA of the CDR3 is TGTGCTAGTGGTTTGGGACAGGGGGAGCAATGGCAGTTCTTC. As protein: CASGLGQGEQWQFF. The chain is built from TRBV12-5 and TRBJ2-1, with 9 bases fitting TRBD1. Germline V gene sequence: CDR1 LGHNT, CDR2 FRNRAP. The junction had 7 bases not matched to a gene; V was cut back by 1 base and J by 12 bases. This CDR3 has 14 residues.

The J gene is TRBJ2-3, the V gene TRBV27; TRBD1 matches at 7 bases. V gave up 2 bases and J gave up 4 bases; unmatched junction bases: 12. Germline CDR1 is MNHEY and CDR2 is SMNVEV (reference sequence). This CDR3 has 17 residues. DNA for the CDR3: TGTGCCAGCAGTTTACAAGGGGGCTCCTCTGGGTCAGATACGCAGTATTTT. It translates to CASSLQGGSSGSDTQYF.